The subject of this entry is one TCR beta chain. What it binds is unknown. Here immunoSEQ multiplex PCR was the method, and the copy in TCRdb shows in-frame clones only, minus some. Among 95,000 to 150,000 clones listed, approximately 90% were seen once. The data are from a study of cytomegalovirus exposure and HLA in healthy donors. Overall study: It was reported in a later analysis that the 95 to 150 validation repertoires used the same platform as the approximately 620 first-cohort repertoires.

Findings of the study overall: The study listed some 160 cytomegalovirus-associated TCR beta chains. Many donors shared some public TCRs, even though most TCR sequences were rare.

V lost 3 bases, J lost 3 bases, and 3 bases stayed unmatched. The CDR3 totals 13 residues. Germline V gives CDR1 SGDLS, CDR2 YYNGEE. The receptor was derived from a woman under 30 in good health and CMV-seronegative. The sample was PBMCs. The chain joins TRBV9 to TRBJ2-7; 7 bases match TRBD1. In nucleotides, the CDR3 is TGTGCCAGCAGCGAGCCAGGGGGCTACGAGCAGTACTTC. Residues: CASSEPGGYEQYF.